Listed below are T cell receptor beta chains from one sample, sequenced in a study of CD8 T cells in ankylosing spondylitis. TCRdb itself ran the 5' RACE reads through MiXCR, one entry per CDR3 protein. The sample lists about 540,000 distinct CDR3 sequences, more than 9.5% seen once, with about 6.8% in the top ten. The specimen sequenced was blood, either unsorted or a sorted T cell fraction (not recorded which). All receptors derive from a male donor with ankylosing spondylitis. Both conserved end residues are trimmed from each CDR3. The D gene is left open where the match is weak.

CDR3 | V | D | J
ASMKDGRGDTQY | TRBV2 | NA | TRBJ2-3
ASRFPGTYGYT | TRBV12-3/TRBV12-4 | NA | TRBJ1-2
ASSEWTSGTSYNEQF | TRBV6-4 | TRBD2 | TRBJ2-1
ASSDGRYGYT | TRBV25-1 | NA | TRBJ1-2
ASSLNRGNTEAF | TRBV5-1 | NA | TRBJ1-1
ASSLGGVSTEAF | TRBV11-2 | NA | TRBJ1-1
ASSSVVNTEAF | TRBV12-3/TRBV12-4 | NA | TRBJ1-1
SVESSRPHSANYGYT | TRBV29-1 | NA | TRBJ1-2
ATSERGGGELF | TRBV24-1 | NA | TRBJ2-2
SARGPQGAGETQY | TRBV20-1 | TRBD1 | TRBJ2-5
ASGLASGSRPDTQY | TRBV7-2 | TRBD2 | TRBJ2-3
ASSTGAGLNNEQF | TRBV11-3 | TRBD2 | TRBJ2-1
ASSRPGTSVYEQY | TRBV4-2 | TRBD2 | TRBJ2-7
ASSYMAGGDNEKLF | TRBV6-5 | TRBD1 | TRBJ1-4
ATKKAGGAYNEQF | TRBV24-1 | TRBD2 | TRBJ2-1
SASPGTNSPLH | TRBV20-1 | NA | TRBJ1-6
ASTPGGISYGYT | TRBV3-1 | TRBD1 | TRBJ1-2
ATSRVLNTEAF | TRBV15 | NA | TRBJ1-1
ASARGEGATNEKLF | TRBV7-6 | NA | TRBJ1-4
ASSQDPGGSYNEQF | TRBV4-1 | NA | TRBJ2-1
ASRPGLAIGNEQF | TRBV5-1 | TRBD2 | TRBJ2-1
ASSPQDLNNQPQH | TRBV12-3/TRBV12-4 | NA | TRBJ1-5
ASSPGRGQGYTGELF | TRBV11-2 | TRBD1 | TRBJ2-2
ASSSGLAGIRQPEKDEQY | TRBV7-8 | TRBD2 | TRBJ2-7
ASSSDPGELF | TRBV12-3/TRBV12-4 | NA | TRBJ2-2
ASSSWDPQRTDTQY | TRBV5-1 | NA | TRBJ2-3
ASSYYRGKYGYT | TRBV5-5 | TRBD1 | TRBJ1-2
ASSPRTQETQY | TRBV7-2 | NA | TRBJ2-5
ASSLGGITEAF | TRBV12-3/TRBV12-4 | NA | TRBJ1-1
ASSVSGTGNYGYT | TRBV9 | TRBD1 | TRBJ1-2
ASSDHRGEQF | TRBV6-4 | NA | TRBJ2-1
ARKGQGSTDTQY | TRBV5-4 | TRBD1 | TRBJ2-3